Listed below are T cell receptor beta chains from one sample, sequenced in a study of T cell responses to AZD1222 COVID-19 vaccine. The method was immunoSEQ multiplex PCR; TCRdb's version includes in-frame clones alone and lacks a portion of them. Of about 140,000 clones in the sample, approximately 86% were seen once. This specimen was peripheral blood, taken 28 days after the second AZD1222 dose. The source is an adult who received the AZD1222 COVID-19 vaccine. CDR3s include the opening cysteine and the closing phenylalanine or tryptophan. D genes are given only for firm matches. Clone size is stated in some rows and not others, as once, few, many or a class when expanded.

J: TRBJ2-1; length: 16; D: -; V: TRBV25-1; size: -; DNA: TGTGCCAGCAGTGCCTTGGGGACGAGCTCCTACAATGAGCAGTTCTTC; CDR3: CASSALGTSSYNEQFF
J: TRBJ1-2; length: 14; D: -; V: TRBV19; size: -; DNA: TGTGCCAGTAGTATCGATGAGGGCTCCTATGGCTACACCTTC; CDR3: CASSIDEGSYGYTF
J: TRBJ1-2; length: 14; D: -; V: TRBV10-1; size: -; DNA: TGCGCCAGCAGTGATATGAAGCTAAACTATGGCTACACCTTC; CDR3: CASSDMKLNYGYTF
J: TRBJ1-6; length: 13; D: TRBD1; V: TRBV30; size: -; DNA: TGTGCCTGGAGTGTACAGGGGCATTCACCCCTCCACTTT; CDR3: CAWSVQGHSPLHF
J: TRBJ2-7; length: 13; D: -; V: TRBV4-2; size: -; DNA: TGTGCCAGCAGCCACCCGACTAGCTACGAGCAGTACTTC; CDR3: CASSHPTSYEQYF
J: TRBJ1-1; length: 13; D: -; V: TRBV6-4; size: once; DNA: TGTGCCAGCAGTGAGAGGTGGGACACTGAAGCTTTCTTT; CDR3: CASSERWDTEAFF
J: TRBJ1-2; length: 16; D: TRBD1; V: TRBV5-1; size: once; DNA: TGCGCCAGCAGCGGAGGACAGGAGCCTACGAATTATGGCTACACCTTC; CDR3: CASSGGQEPTNYGYTF
J: TRBJ2-4; length: 13; D: TRBD2; V: TRBV6-5; size: -; DNA: TGTGCCACGGCGGGGGGCGGCAAAAACATTCAGTACTTC; CDR3: CATAGGGKNIQYF
J: TRBJ1-6; length: 12; D: -; V: TRBV6-5; size: once; DNA: TGTGCCAGCAGCCCCCGGAATTCACCCCTCCACTTT; CDR3: CASSPRNSPLHF
J: TRBJ1-6; length: 14; D: -; V: TRBV3-1/TRBV3-2; size: -; DNA: TGTGCCAGCAGCCAAACAGGGAATAATTCACCCCTCCACTTT; CDR3: CASSQTGNNSPLHF
J: TRBJ1-1; length: 17; D: TRBD1; V: TRBV27; size: -; DNA: TGTGCCAGCAGTTACGGTCTCGGGACAGGGGGCGGCACTGAAGCTTTCTTT; CDR3: CASSYGLGTGGGTEAFF
J: TRBJ2-3; length: 13; D: -; V: TRBV10-3; size: -; DNA: TGTGCCATCAGTGAGGACCTTCTGAGGTCGCAGTATTTT; CDR3: CAISEDLLRSQYF
J: TRBJ2-6; length: 18; D: TRBD1; V: TRBV7-6; size: once; DNA: TGTGCCAGCAGCCAAACCCAGCTTACAGGGGCTGGGGCCAACGTCCTGACTTTC; CDR3: CASSQTQLTGAGANVLTF
J: TRBJ2-5; length: 16; D: TRBD1; V: TRBV9; size: -; DNA: TGTGCCAGCAGCGTAGCGGATACAGGGGGCCAAGAGACCCAGTACTTC; CDR3: CASSVADTGGQETQYF
J: TRBJ1-1; length: 12; D: -; V: TRBV6-6; size: -; DNA: TGTGCCAGCAGTTATGAGGGGCAGACAGCTTTCTTT; CDR3: CASSYEGQTAFF
J: TRBJ1-2; length: 13; D: -; V: TRBV11-2; size: -; DNA: TGTGCCAGCAGCAACAGTTTTGACTATGGCTACACCTTC; CDR3: CASSNSFDYGYTF
J: TRBJ1-1; length: 13; D: -; V: TRBV12-3/TRBV12-4; size: -; DNA: TGTGCCAGCAGTTTCCTCAGGGGTCCTGAAGCTTTCTTT; CDR3: CASSFLRGPEAFF
J: TRBJ1-6; length: 14; D: -; V: TRBV7-9; size: -; DNA: TGTGCCAGCAGCTTAGCTTCAGAAAATGGACCCCTCCACTTT; CDR3: CASSLASENGPLHF
J: TRBJ1-2; length: 13; D: TRBD1; V: TRBV6-6; size: -; DNA: TGTGCCAGCAGAACCCGACAGGGGGACGGCTACACCTTC; CDR3: CASRTRQGDGYTF
J: TRBJ1-1; length: 14; D: TRBD1; V: TRBV19; size: -; DNA: TGTGCCAGTAGTACCCTTGACAGGGTCGCTGAAGCTTTCTTT; CDR3: CASSTLDRVAEAFF
J: TRBJ1-5; length: 14; D: -; V: TRBV6-5; size: few; DNA: TGTGCCAGCAGTTACAGGGCCAGAAATCAGCCCCAGCATTTT; CDR3: CASSYRARNQPQHF
J: TRBJ2-5; length: 15; D: TRBD2; V: TRBV10-1; size: -; DNA: TGCGCCAGCAGTGAGTCGATTGCGGGAGTAGAGACCCAGTACTTC; CDR3: CASSESIAGVETQYF
J: TRBJ1-5; length: 14; D: -; V: TRBV5-6; size: -; DNA: TGTGCCAGCAGCTTGGCCATAGGAGATCAGCCCCAGCATTTT; CDR3: CASSLAIGDQPQHF
J: TRBJ1-6; length: 13; D: -; V: TRBV11-3; size: few; DNA: TGTGCCAGCAGCTTAGATCTGGCGTCGCCCCTCCACTTT; CDR3: CASSLDLASPLHF
J: TRBJ2-1; length: 17; D: -; V: TRBV27; size: -; DNA: TGTGCCAGCAGTTTATTGGCCCCCGACAGCTCCTACAATGAGCAGTTCTTC; CDR3: CASSLLAPDSSYNEQFF
J: TRBJ1-3; length: 14; D: -; V: TRBV3-1/TRBV3-2; size: -; DNA: TGTGCCAGCAGCCAAGTAGCCTCTGGAAACACCATATATTTT; CDR3: CASSQVASGNTIYF
J: TRBJ1-5; length: 15; D: -; V: TRBV19; size: -; DNA: TGTGCCAGCCGAGAAACAGGGTTGGGCAATCAGCCCCAGCATTTT; CDR3: CASRETGLGNQPQHF
J: TRBJ2-1; length: 11; D: -; V: TRBV7-2; size: -; DNA: TGTGCCAGCAGCCCCGCGGCGTTGCCGTTCTTC; CDR3: CASSPAALPFF
J: TRBJ1-2; length: 14; D: -; V: TRBV5-1; size: -; DNA: TGCGCCAGCAGCGCACAGGGAATCAACTATGGCTACACCTTC; CDR3: CASSAQGINYGYTF
J: TRBJ2-1; length: 15; D: -; V: TRBV9; size: -; DNA: TGTGCCAGCAGCCTGGAGAGATGGTCCTACAATGAGCAGTTCTTC; CDR3: CASSLERWSYNEQFF
J: TRBJ2-3; length: 14; D: -; V: TRBV5-1; size: -; DNA: TGCGCCAGCACCCCCGTGAGGGAGGCAGATACGCAGTATTTT; CDR3: CASTPVREADTQYF
J: TRBJ1-4; length: 14; D: TRBD1; V: TRBV3-1/TRBV3-2; size: -; DNA: TGTGCCAGCAGCACACAGGGGGCGGGGGAAAAACTGTTTTTT; CDR3: CASSTQGAGEKLFF
J: TRBJ2-3; length: 12; D: -; V: TRBV4-2; size: once; DNA: TGTGCCAGCAGCCCTAGACTAGACACGCAGTATTTT; CDR3: CASSPRLDTQYF
J: TRBJ2-7; length: 14; D: -; V: TRBV18; size: -; DNA: TGTGCCAGCCACACGCGGGCGGAGGGTAGCGAGCAGTACTTC; CDR3: CASHTRAEGSEQYF
J: TRBJ2-2; length: 15; D: -; V: TRBV5-4; size: once; DNA: TGTGCCAGCAGCTCAGGGGGGCTAGTCACCGGGGAGCTGTTTTTT; CDR3: CASSSGGLVTGELFF
J: TRBJ2-2; length: 14; D: -; V: TRBV11-2; size: -; DNA: TGTGCCAGCAGCTTAGTCCGGAAAGAGGGGGAGCTGTTTTTT; CDR3: CASSLVRKEGELFF
J: TRBJ2-7; length: 13; D: -; V: TRBV7-2; size: -; DNA: TGTGCCAGCAGCATCCTCGGGGCCTACGAGCAGTACTTC; CDR3: CASSILGAYEQYF
J: TRBJ1-2; length: 14; D: -; V: TRBV27; size: -; DNA: TGTGCCAGCAGTTTCCGCCTTGTTGGCTATGGCTACACCTTC; CDR3: CASSFRLVGYGYTF
J: TRBJ2-5; length: 14; D: TRBD1; V: TRBV2; size: -; DNA: TGTGCCAGCAATCGAGGACAGGGGAAAGAGACCCAGTACTTC; CDR3: CASNRGQGKETQYF
J: TRBJ1-2; length: 11; D: -; V: TRBV28; size: once; DNA: TGTGCCAGCAGTGAATACTATGGCTACACCTTC; CDR3: CASSEYYGYTF
J: TRBJ2-2; length: 16; D: -; V: TRBV11-2; size: once; DNA: TGTGCCAGCAGCTTAACGGTGGGAACGAACACCGGGGAGCTGTTTTTT; CDR3: CASSLTVGTNTGELFF
J: TRBJ2-3; length: 16; D: TRBD1; V: TRBV19; size: -; DNA: TGTGCCAGTAGTAGCCCCTCCCGGGACAGGGGGAATACGCAGTATTTT; CDR3: CASSSPSRDRGNTQYF
J: TRBJ2-2; length: 14; D: -; V: TRBV4-2; size: -; DNA: TGTGCCAGCAGCCAGGGGGAAACCACCGGGGAGCTGTTTTTT; CDR3: CASSQGETTGELFF
J: TRBJ2-2; length: 12; D: -; V: TRBV2; size: -; DNA: TGTGCCAGCAGTGAAGACACCGGGGAGCTGTTTTTT; CDR3: CASSEDTGELFF
J: TRBJ2-1; length: 16; D: -; V: TRBV14; size: -; DNA: TGTGCCAGCAGCCCGACGCTAGCGCTGGGCTACAATGAGCAGTTCTTC; CDR3: CASSPTLALGYNEQFF
J: TRBJ2-2; length: 14; D: TRBD2; V: TRBV7-2; size: -; DNA: TGTGCCAGTGGGCCGGGACTAGCGGCCGGGGAGCTGTTTTTT; CDR3: CASGPGLAAGELFF
J: TRBJ1-1; length: 12; D: -; V: TRBV19; size: -; DNA: TGTGCCAGTAGTATTGTGGGGAGGCGCGCTTTCTTT; CDR3: CASSIVGRRAFF
J: TRBJ1-5; length: 14; D: -; V: TRBV27; size: few; DNA: TGTGCCAGCAGTTTACTCGGAGGGGACTCAGCCCAGCATTTT; CDR3: CASSLLGGDSAQHF
J: TRBJ2-1; length: 18; D: TRBD2; V: TRBV4-2; size: -; DNA: TGTGCCAGCAGCCAAGAGGGTTGGGGGACTAGCGGGTACAATGAGCAGTTCTTC; CDR3: CASSQEGWGTSGYNEQFF